The following is a TCR beta chain sequence with its context. Its recognized antigen is unknown. One base away there is no much larger clone; base qualities are not given. The sample belongs to a study of blood T cell repertoires in COVID-19 (dated by TCRdb to about 2020). As for the study more broadly: The collaborator samples originated in the United States, Italy and Spain and spanned the acute and convalescent phases of COVID-19. The prospective study material was composed of cDNA or gDNA derived from T cells, B-cell-depleted T cells, or PBMCs. Deeply sampled blood TCRbeta repertoires from subjects exposed to, actively infected with, or recovered from COVID-19 were included in the dataset. The repertoires were made available in a free public database intended to serve as a resource for research on the immune response to SARS-CoV-2. The samples were drawn from two sources: the first 160 participants of the ongoing ImmuneRACE study, and 1,254 subjects contributed by 6 global collaborators. Nearly every sample came with metadata listing a de-identified subject ID, COVID-19 status, age in years and sex. HLA class I and class II types, where available, came from metadata supplied by the sample provider rather than from assay-based typing.

The immunoSEQ Assay, a bias-controlled multiplex PCR, was used to amplify TCRbeta CDR3 regions from genomic DNA. The original methods were these. Within the assay, amplification of reference gene primers was used to estimate how many nucleated cells each sample contained. Sequence reads were collapsed and filtered to measure the absolute abundance of every unique TCRbeta CDR3 rearrangement. For each sample, productive Simpson clonality was calculated as the square root of Simpson's diversity index across productive rearrangements. TCRdb took this table from immuneACCESS and kept in-frame rearrangements with V and J called. Such tables lack part of the clones; where checked against another copy, unresolved V genes explain under half of the gap, and the rest is unexplained. V, J and clone size were drawn from that table, and D and trimming were deduced from the DNA. Recorded for this sample are approximately 100,000 clones; about 87% of them occurred a single time. The top ten clones comprise roughly 15% of the sample.

V gives up 3 bases and J gives up 3 bases, and the segment between their germline ends measures 10 bases. The CDR3 runs 14 residues from the cysteine to the phenylalanine. Only CDR3 DNA is held: 42 bases, read in frame from base 1. Sequences SGHNT (CDR1) and YENEEA (CDR2) are obtained from the germline V gene. Study-wide findings and limitations: Clinical and demographic metadata were provided uncurated, with the amount varying by source and participant.

Each collaborating institution followed its own protocols to collect whole blood in K2EDTA tubes. For TCRbeta analysis, collaborators shipped samples in one of three forms: frozen whole blood, isolated PBMCs, or DNA extracted from either of those sample types. The rearranged chain carries TRBV11-3 and TRBJ2-3; confidence is insufficient to name the D gene. This clonotype was obtained from a man between 50 and 59 years old with acute or convalescent COVID-19. Input material: peripheral blood. The CDR3 region: CASSFNGLTDTQYF. The DNA sequence is TGTGCCAGCAGCTTTAACGGGTTGACAGATACGCAGTATTTT.